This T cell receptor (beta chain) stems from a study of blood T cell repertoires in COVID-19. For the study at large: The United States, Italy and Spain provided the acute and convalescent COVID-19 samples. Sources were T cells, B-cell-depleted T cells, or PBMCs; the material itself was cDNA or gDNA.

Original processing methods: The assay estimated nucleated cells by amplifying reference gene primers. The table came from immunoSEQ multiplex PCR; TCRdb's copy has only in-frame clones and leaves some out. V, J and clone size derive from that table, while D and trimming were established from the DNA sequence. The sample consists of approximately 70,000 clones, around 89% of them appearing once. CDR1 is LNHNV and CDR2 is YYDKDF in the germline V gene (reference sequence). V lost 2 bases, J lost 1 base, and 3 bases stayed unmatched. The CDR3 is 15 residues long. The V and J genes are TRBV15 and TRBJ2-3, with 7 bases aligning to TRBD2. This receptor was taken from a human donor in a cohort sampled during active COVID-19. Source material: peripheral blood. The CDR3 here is CATSRRSGGTDTQYF. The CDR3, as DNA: TGTGCCACCAGCAGAAGAAGCGGGGGCACAGATACGCAGTATTTT.